One T cell receptor (beta chain) is described in this entry. What antigen it recognizes has not been identified. No per-base quality is available; no much larger clone lies one base away. This specimen belongs to a study of early stage breast cancer tumors (dated by TCRdb to 2016 to 2017). General notes on the study: Of the approximately 15 invasive breast tumors, 12 to 13 were found to be estrogen receptor-positive, progesterone receptor-positive and HER2-negative. About 70% of the 12 ER+/PR+/HER2- tumors were invasive ductal carcinomas, while the other four were invasive lobular carcinomas. The average read coverage per sample was roughly 9.5-fold. A total of 2 million to 3 million templates, representing approximately 1,100,000 unique clonotypes, were detected across all samples. Overall study outcomes, separate from this receptor: Compared with adjacent normal breast tissue, tumors had higher clonality and around 2.5-fold greater T cell density. Enriched TCRB sequences shared across patients were mostly commonly generated sequences, unlikely to play an important role in the tumor microenvironment. The small cohort size prevented analysis by tumor subtype. Repertoires from blood and normal breast were more alike than repertoires from blood and tumor, and in about 85% of the 16 patients, comparing each tissue with blood separated tumor from normal. Bulk genomic DNA sequencing of unsorted cells missed chain pairing and functional markers such as CD4, CD8 and FOXP3.

The V and J ends are trimmed by 3 bases and 4 bases, leaving 18 bases between them. The cysteine opens and the phenylalanine closes a CDR3 of 17 amino acids. Only the CDR3 region is kept as DNA, spanning 51 bases read in frame from base 1. Based on the germline V gene, the CDR1 and CDR2 sequences are MDHEN and SYDVKM. Every sample was amplified as two independent genomic DNA replicates, using 0.5 ug for blood and approximately 1.5 ug for tumor or normal breast. TCRB sequencing of genomic DNA was carried out with the ImmunoSeq Intro kit according to the manufacturer's instructions. The multiplex PCR ran for 30 to 35 cycles using proprietary primers and spike-in control sequences for absolute quantification. Single-end 150-bp reads were used to sequence an 87-bp fragment spanning the CDR3 plus the flanking V and J genes. Each lane of an Illumina MiSeq using version 3.0 chemistry carried seven multiplexed samples, with two replicates per sample. Processing in the source paper ran as follows. The vendor's proprietary pipeline handled the raw data processing, merging both replicates into a single result for each sample. A clonotype was defined as productive rearrangements that share the same V-gene family, CDR3 amino acid sequence and J-gene segment. Clonality was calculated as 1 minus the normalized Shannon entropy (Pielou evenness) of TCRB abundances. T cell density was estimated by dividing total templates by the number of input cells inferred from the DNA input amount. Recon was used with default parameters to estimate total repertoire diversity and clonality. Clonotypes with over 0.1% abundance in tumor and at least 32-fold higher abundance in tumor than in normal breast were defined as tumor-enriched. TCRdb retrieved this table from immuneACCESS and kept in-frame rearrangements only. Not all clones are present; in checked studies, unresolved V genes account for under half, and no reason is known for the remainder. Clone size and the V and J calls come from that table; the DNA yielded D and trimming. Across this sample there are roughly 60,000 clones, with over 60% seen only once. The biggest ten clones account for approximately 3% of the sample.

The study profiled bulk TCR beta-chain repertoires in matched peripheral blood, tumor and adjacent normal breast tissue taken from fewer than 20 patients with early-stage breast cancer. Before surgery, roughly 4.5-11 mL of whole blood was collected into EDTA tubes and then processed within 2 hours. Ficoll-Paque centrifugation in SepMate-50 tubes was used to isolate peripheral blood mononuclear cells. PBMCs were cryopreserved in aliquots of about 2 to 4 million cells in roughly 90% FBS with around 10% DMSO and kept in liquid nitrogen. The Qiagen AllPrep DNA/RNA Mini kit was used for genomic DNA extraction.

The V gene is TRBV28 and the J gene is TRBJ2-2, with the D call tentatively TRBD1 or TRBD2, each fitting 6 bases. The clonotype comes from a person aged 30 to 40 with breast cancer. Sequencing used blood. The nucleotide sequence is given as TGTGCCAGCAGTTTGGATCCGGGGGCTATGATCACCGGGGAGCTGTTTTTT. This encodes CASSLDPGAMITGELFF.